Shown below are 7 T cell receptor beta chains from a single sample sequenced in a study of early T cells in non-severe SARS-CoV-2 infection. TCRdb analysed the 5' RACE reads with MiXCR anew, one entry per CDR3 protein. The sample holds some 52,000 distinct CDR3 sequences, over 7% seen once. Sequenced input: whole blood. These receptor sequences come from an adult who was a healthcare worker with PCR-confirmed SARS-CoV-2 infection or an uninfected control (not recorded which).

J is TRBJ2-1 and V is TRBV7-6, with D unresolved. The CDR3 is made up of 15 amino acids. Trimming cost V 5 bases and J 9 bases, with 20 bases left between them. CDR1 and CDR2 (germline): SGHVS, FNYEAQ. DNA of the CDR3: TGTGCCAGCAGCCCCGAGACGGCCAGAGGTGGTGAGCAGTTCTTC. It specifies CASSPETARGGEQFF.

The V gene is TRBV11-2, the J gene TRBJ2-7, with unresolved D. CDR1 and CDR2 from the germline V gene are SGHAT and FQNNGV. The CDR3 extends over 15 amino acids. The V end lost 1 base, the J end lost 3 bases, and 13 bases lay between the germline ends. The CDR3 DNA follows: TGTGCCAGCAGCTTAGCGACACGGATCGGCTACGAGCAGTACTTC. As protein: CASSLATRIGYEQYF.

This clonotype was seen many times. CDR3 loop: CASSLRGGGRDTQYF. The CDR3 DNA reads TGTGCCAGCAGTTTGAGAGGAGGGGGCCGCGATACGCAGTATTTT. The chain uses TRBV12-3 or TRBV12-4 and TRBJ2-3; TRBD1 might be the D (7 bases). The CDR3 has 15 residues. Trimming cost V 3 bases and J 6 bases, with 16 bases left between them.

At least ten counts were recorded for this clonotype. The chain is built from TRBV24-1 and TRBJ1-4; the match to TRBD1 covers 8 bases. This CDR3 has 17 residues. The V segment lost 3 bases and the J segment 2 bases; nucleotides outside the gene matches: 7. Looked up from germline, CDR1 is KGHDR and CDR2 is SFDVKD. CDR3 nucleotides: TGTGCCACCAGTGATCCGGCCACAGGGGGGACTAATGAAAAACTGTTTTTT. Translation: CATSDPATGGTNEKLFF.

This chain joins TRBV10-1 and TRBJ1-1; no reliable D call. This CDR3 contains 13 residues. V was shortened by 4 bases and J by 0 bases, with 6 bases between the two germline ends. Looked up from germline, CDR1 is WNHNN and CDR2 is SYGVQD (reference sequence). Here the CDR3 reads CASSGNLNTEAFF. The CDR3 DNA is TGCGCCAGCAGTGGAAACCTGAACACTGAAGCTTTCTTT.

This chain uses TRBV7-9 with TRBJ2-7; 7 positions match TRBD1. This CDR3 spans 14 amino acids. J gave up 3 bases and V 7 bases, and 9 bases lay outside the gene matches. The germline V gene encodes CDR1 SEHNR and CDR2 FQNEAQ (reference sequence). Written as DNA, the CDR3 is TGTGCCAGCACGATCTCGACAGGGCACTACGAGCAGTACTTC. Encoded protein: CASTISTGHYEQYF.

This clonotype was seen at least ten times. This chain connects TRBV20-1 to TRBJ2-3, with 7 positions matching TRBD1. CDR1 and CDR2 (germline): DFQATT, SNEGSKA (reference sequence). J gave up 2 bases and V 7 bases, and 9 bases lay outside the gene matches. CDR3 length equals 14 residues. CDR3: CSETGQTNTDTQYF. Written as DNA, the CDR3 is TGCAGTGAAACGGGACAGACGAACACAGATACGCAGTATTTT.